Only a few counts were recorded for the clone carrying this TCR beta chain. Its antigen is undetermined. These data originate in a study of T cells after yellow fever vaccination. Findings of the study overall: Primary-vaccination clones mostly resurfaced post-booster (about 95% CD4, about 87% CD8).

CDR3 size: 14 residues. Germline CDR1 and CDR2: SGHTA and FQGNSA. V dropped 5 bases and J dropped 6 bases, with 13 bases sitting between them. TCRdb reprocessed the 5' RACE reads with MiXCR, giving one entry per CDR3 protein. This sample has just under 600,000 distinct CDR3 sequences, with roughly 13% found just once. The J gene is TRBJ2-2, the V gene TRBV7-2; D is unclear. The clonotype originates from a man aged 25 to 40 who received the YFV17D yellow fever vaccine. The sequencing here drew on PBMCs, taken on the day of the yellow fever booster vaccination. CDR3 residues: CASSLSSHSGELFF. In DNA, the CDR3 is TGTGCCAGCAGCCTCTCTTCTCATTCCGGGGAGCTGTTTTTT.